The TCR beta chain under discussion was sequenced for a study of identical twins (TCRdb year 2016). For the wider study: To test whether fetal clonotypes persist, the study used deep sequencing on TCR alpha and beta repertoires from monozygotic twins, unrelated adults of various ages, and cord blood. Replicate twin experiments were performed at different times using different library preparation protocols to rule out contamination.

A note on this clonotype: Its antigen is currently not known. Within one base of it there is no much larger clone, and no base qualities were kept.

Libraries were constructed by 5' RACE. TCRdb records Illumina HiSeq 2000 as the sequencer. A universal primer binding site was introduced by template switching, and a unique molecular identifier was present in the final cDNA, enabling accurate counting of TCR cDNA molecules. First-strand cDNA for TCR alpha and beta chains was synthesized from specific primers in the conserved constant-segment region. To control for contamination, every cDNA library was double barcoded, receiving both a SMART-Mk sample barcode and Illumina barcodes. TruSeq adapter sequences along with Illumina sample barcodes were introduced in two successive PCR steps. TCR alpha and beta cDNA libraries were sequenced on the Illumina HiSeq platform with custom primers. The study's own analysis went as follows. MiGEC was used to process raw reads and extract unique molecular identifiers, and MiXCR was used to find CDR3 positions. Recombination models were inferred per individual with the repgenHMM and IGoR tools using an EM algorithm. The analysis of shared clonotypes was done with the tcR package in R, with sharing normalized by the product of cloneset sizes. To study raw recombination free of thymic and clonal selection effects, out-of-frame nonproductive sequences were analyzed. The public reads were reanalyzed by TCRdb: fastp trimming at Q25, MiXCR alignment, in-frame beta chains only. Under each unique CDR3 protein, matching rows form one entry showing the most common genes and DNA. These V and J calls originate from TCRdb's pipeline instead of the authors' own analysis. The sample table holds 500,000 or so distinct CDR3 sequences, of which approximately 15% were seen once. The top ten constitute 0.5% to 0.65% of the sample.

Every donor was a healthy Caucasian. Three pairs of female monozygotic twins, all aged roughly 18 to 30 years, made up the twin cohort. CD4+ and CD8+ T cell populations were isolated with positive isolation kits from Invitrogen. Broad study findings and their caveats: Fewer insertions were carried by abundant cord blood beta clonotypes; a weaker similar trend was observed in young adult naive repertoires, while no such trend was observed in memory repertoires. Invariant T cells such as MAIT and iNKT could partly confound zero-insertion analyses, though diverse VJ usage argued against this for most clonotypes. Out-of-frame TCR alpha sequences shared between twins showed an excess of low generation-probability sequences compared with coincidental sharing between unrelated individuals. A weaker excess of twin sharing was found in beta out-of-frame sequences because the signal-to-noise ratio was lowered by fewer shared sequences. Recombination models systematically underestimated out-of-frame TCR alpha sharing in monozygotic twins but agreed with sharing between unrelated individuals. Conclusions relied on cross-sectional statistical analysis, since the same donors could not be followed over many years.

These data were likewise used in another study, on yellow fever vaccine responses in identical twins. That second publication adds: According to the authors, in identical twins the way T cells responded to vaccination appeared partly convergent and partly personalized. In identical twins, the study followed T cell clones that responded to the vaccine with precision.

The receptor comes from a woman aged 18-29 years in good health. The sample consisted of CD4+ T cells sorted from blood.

The DNA sequence is given as TGTGCCTGGTCCGGGGGTGCGTATGAGCAGTTCTTC. This codes for CAWSGGAYEQFF. The chain uses TRBV30 and TRBJ2-1, and possibly TRBD2, on 6 matching bases. The CDR3 contains 12 residues, cysteine and phenylalanine counted. The kept DNA is CDR3 alone, 36 bases in frame from the first base. CDR1 and CDR2, looked up from the germline V gene (reference sequence), are GTSNPN and SVGIG. V gives up 5 bases and J gives up 8 bases, and the segment between their germline ends measures 13 bases.